A single TCR beta chain is shown here with its context. The antigen is undetermined. These data originate in a study of Ad26.COV2.S vaccination and SARS-CoV-2 variants. Germline values: CDR1 DFQATT, CDR2 SNEGSKA (reference sequence). V lost 3 bases and J 6 bases, leaving 5 bases between the germline ends. This CDR3 region has 10 residues. The study, taken as a whole, reports: While placebo recipients had lower spike-specific TCR breadth, vaccine recipients had more. Breadth measured for non-spike TCRs was similar across vaccine and placebo recipients.

The sample's treatment: around 19 received Ad26.COV2.S at low or high dose, single or two shots; roughly five received placebo; per-sample allocation not given. The investigators took samples on day 63 after the first vaccine or placebo injection. The protocol was immunoSEQ multiplex PCR, while the TCRdb copy is restricted to in-frame clones and leaves out a portion. This table has fewer than 800,000 clones, about 89% appearing once. This specimen was peripheral blood, taken in a trial of Ad26.COV2.S vaccine versus placebo. This sequence originates from a person aged 18-65 years who received the Ad26.COV2.S COVID-19 vaccine or a placebo. This rearrangement joins TRBV20-1 to TRBJ2-5; a possible D gene is TRBD2 (5 bases). CDR3 in amino acids: CSASGKTQYF. Here the CDR3 DNA reads TGCAGTGCTAGCGGGAAGACCCAGTACTTC.